Reported below is one T cell receptor (beta chain). The data are from a study of blood T cell repertoires in COVID-19. Study at large: The United States, Italy and Spain were the sources of the acute and convalescent COVID-19 samples. T cells, B-cell-depleted T cells, or PBMCs supplied cDNA or gDNA.

This CDR3 comprises 13 residues. V lost 3 bases, J lost 9 bases, and 13 bases lay in between. CDR1 and CDR2 from the germline V gene are SGDLS and YYNGEE. The data were produced by immunoSEQ multiplex PCR, yet TCRdb's version contains in-frame clones alone and is incomplete. This sample yields some 220,000 clones, of which about 80% are seen a single time; 3% belongs to the top ten. Sequenced material: peripheral blood. This chain connects TRBV9 to TRBJ2-1; D is perhaps TRBD2 (6 bases). This TCR came from a woman in her 30s who had recovered from COVID-19. CDR3 residues: CASSDSRDPEQFF. The CDR3 DNA is TGTGCCAGCAGCGACTCGCGGGATCCTGAGCAGTTCTTC.